These 30 T cell receptor beta chains share one sample of origin, sequenced in a study of regulatory T cells in long-lasting Graves disease. Arm-PCR of CDR3 regions with iRepertoire HTBI primers generated TCR beta libraries. TCRdb re-derived calls from the multiplex PCR reads in MiXCR, one entry per CDR3 protein. Of roughly 380,000 distinct CDR3 sequences in the sample, about 16% were seen once. Time point specified: newly diagnosed GD, antithyroid drugs for less than 3 months. Extracted RNA from PBMCs served as the source of the TCR library. This specimen was peripheral blood mononuclear cells (PBMCs), taken at new diagnosis, from a patient treated with antithyroid drugs. These receptors were obtained from a female donor with Graves disease.

Ten or more counts support this clonotype. The chain employs TRBV6-2 or TRBV6-3 and TRBJ2-7; no definite D call. Per germline, CDR1 MNHEY and CDR2 SVGEGT. V was trimmed by 6 bases and J by 0 bases, leaving 18 bases between them. The CDR3 consists of 16 residues. The CDR3 reads CASSPPTPLNSYEQYF. CDR3 nucleotide sequence: TGTGCCAGCAGCCCCCCCACCCCTTTAAACTCCTACGAGCAGTACTTC.

This clonotype was seen a handful of times. The CDR3 here is CSVVSARSDDTQYF. The CDR3 DNA sequence: TGCAGCGTTGTTAGCGCCCGGAGCGATGATACGCAGTATTTT. The rearrangement links TRBV29-1 to TRBJ2-3, with TRBD2 as a possible D gene (5 bases). Trimming took 4 bases from V and 6 from J, leaving 17 bases between them. The CDR3 runs 14 residues. CDR1 SQVTM and CDR2 ANQGSEA come from the germline V gene.

In this sample, this clonotype turned up many times. The chain is built from TRBV5-1 and TRBJ1-2; TRBD1 aligns across 10 bases. Germline V lookup: CDR1 SGHRS, CDR2 YFSETQ. V lost 4 bases and J lost 6; bases outside the gene matches: 6. The CDR3 covers 14 residues. DNA of the CDR3: TGCGCCAGCAGCCCTGGGGGGACAGGGGATGGCTACACCTTC. This sequence encodes CASSPGGTGDGYTF. The full variable domain, its missing parts supplied by reference TRBV5-1 and TRBJ1-2, is KAGVTQTPRYLIKTRGQQVTLSCSPISGHRSVSWYQQTPGQGLQFLFEYFSETQRNKGNFPGRFSGRQFSNSRSEMNVSTLELGDSALYLCASSPGGTGDGYTFGSGTRLTVV.

This clonotype appeared many times. This rearrangement joins TRBV27 to TRBJ1-2; D gene uncertain. V lost 5 bases and J 2 bases, leaving 18 bases between the germline ends. The germline CDR1 and CDR2 sequences are MNHEY and SMNVEV (reference sequence). The CDR3 is 16 residues long. The CDR3 DNA sequence: TGTGCCAGCAGTCACTGGAGGTCGGCAGCAAACTATGGCTACACCTTC. Translating it yields CASSHWRSAANYGYTF.

The table lists this clonotype with many counts. V gene TRBV6-5 combines with J gene TRBJ2-3; TRBD2 might be the D (6 bases). From germline, CDR1 is MNHEY and CDR2 SVGAGI. V lost 4 bases and J 11 bases, leaving 19 bases between the germline ends. This CDR3 spans 14 amino acids. The CDR3 protein is CASSSGTPPEEQYF. Written as DNA, the CDR3 is TGTGCCAGCAGTTCCGGGACTCCTCCGGAGGAGCAGTATTTT.

This clonotype was seen at least ten times. V is TRBV12-3 or TRBV12-4 and J is TRBJ1-5; perhaps TRBD1 as D (5 bases). V shed 6 bases and J shed 2 bases, with 14 bases lying between them. This CDR3 comprises 15 residues. In DNA, the CDR3 is TGTGCCAGCAGCACAGGCGGGATGGGCAATCAGCCCCAGCATTTT. Translated: CASSTGGMGNQPQHF.

This clonotype was recorded at least ten times. This chain uses TRBV13 with TRBJ2-3, with D maybe TRBD1 (6 bases). The V and J ends lost 5 bases and 6 bases respectively, with 18 bases between them. The germline V gene encodes CDR1 PRHDT and CDR2 FYEKMQ (reference sequence). The CDR3 extends over 15 amino acids. The CDR3 loop is CASSQRGNDPDTQYF. CDR3 nucleotide sequence: TGTGCCAGCAGCCAAAGGGGGAATGATCCCGATACGCAGTATTTT.

In its sample, this clonotype was seen many times. The chain links TRBV19 to TRBJ2-2; 9 bases map to TRBD2. The CDR3 loop spans 14 amino acids. Germline CDR1 is LNHDA and CDR2 is SQIVND (reference sequence). J lost 4 bases, V lost 5 bases, and 2 bases had no gene match. The CDR3 reads CASSLAGITGELFF. CDR3 bases: TGTGCCAGTAGTCTAGCGGGAATCACCGGGGAGCTGTTTTTT. Looking up the rest from reference TRBV19 and TRBJ2-2 gives the full variable domain: DGGITQSPKYLFRKEGQNVTLSCEQNLNHDAMYWYRQDPGQGLRLIYYSQIVNDFQKGDIAEGYSVSREKKESFPLTVTSAQKNPTAFYLCASSLAGITGELFFGEGSRLTVL.

Notes on this clonotype: This may be a read error, as it is one base from a much larger clone. This rearrangement joins TRBV3-1 to TRBJ2-1; no clear D gene. Germline lookup yields CDR1 LGHDT and CDR2 YNNKEL (reference sequence). This CDR3 comprises 15 residues. This CDR3 reads CASSQEVSSSNEQFF. The CDR3 bases are TGTGCCAGCAGCCAAGAGGTGAGCTCCTCCAATGAGCAGTTCTTC.

In this sample, this clonotype turned up many times. The chain employs TRBV28 and TRBJ1-5; D uncertain. The germline V gene encodes CDR1 MDHEN and CDR2 SYDVKM. The V gene lost 2 bases and the J gene lost 4 bases, with 6 bases spanning the gap. The CDR3 covers 13 residues. CDR3 amino acids: CASSLQRNQPQHF. CDR3 in DNA: TGTGCCAGCAGTTTACAGAGAAATCAGCCCCAGCATTTT.

This clonotype has at least ten counts. This rearrangement joins TRBV12-5 to TRBJ2-1, with 9 bases aligning to TRBD1. The CDR3 is 19 amino acids. V was pared by 2 bases and J by 6 bases, with 17 bases of the junction left unmatched. Germline CDR1 LGHNT, CDR2 FRNRAP. The CDR3: CASGLRLWDGGQGPNEQFF. The CDR3 DNA reads as TGTGCTAGTGGTTTGCGTTTATGGGACGGGGGACAGGGACCCAATGAGCAGTTCTTC.

In this sample, this clonotype turned up many times. This chain connects TRBV12-3 or TRBV12-4 to TRBJ1-1; weak D call: TRBD1 (5 bases). This CDR3 contains 13 residues. Deletions cut 9 bases from V and 6 bases from J, with 17 bases between. The CDR3 protein is CARPSGLWSEAFF. CDR3 in DNA: TGTGCCAGACCCTCGGGACTCTGGTCTGAAGCTTTCTTT.

This clonotype was picked up many times. The chain couples TRBV5-5 to TRBJ1-5; D is uncertain. Per the germline V gene, CDR1 is SGHKS and CDR2 is YYEKEE (reference sequence). The CDR3 covers 16 residues. Trimming took off 2 bases at V and 6 bases at J, with 18 bases between the two ends. CDR3 in DNA: TGTGCCAGCAGCTTCCGGGCTTCAGCTGATGCTCAGCCCCAGCATTTT. Its protein is CASSFRASADAQPQHF. The complete variable domain, with remaining parts taken from reference TRBV5-5 and TRBJ1-5, reads DAGVTQSPTHLIKTRGQQVTLRCSPISGHKSVSWYQQVLGQGPQFIFQYYEKEERGRGNFPDRFSARQFPNYSSELNVNALLLGDSALYLCASSFRASADAQPQHFGDGTRLSIL.

This clonotype was observed at least ten times. The chain employs TRBV27 and TRBJ2-3; TRBD1 is a possible D gene (6 bases). CDR3 size: 13 residues. CDR1 is MNHEY, CDR2 SMNVEV, per germline (reference sequence). Deletions cut 10 bases from V and 5 bases from J, with 16 bases between. The CDR3 loop is CATSGQGIDTQYF. As DNA, the CDR3 is TGTGCCACAAGCGGTCAGGGGATAGATACGCAGTATTTT.

The chain combines TRBV3-1 with TRBJ2-7; D may be TRBD1 (6 bases). V lost 1 base to trimming and J lost 2 bases, with 9 bases between them. The germline CDR1 and CDR2 sequences are LGHDT and YNNKEL (reference sequence). The CDR3 spans 14 residues. The CDR3 region has the DNA TGTGCCAGCAGCCAAGGGGGGCCGGCCTACGAGCAGTACTTC. Its protein product is CASSQGGPAYEQYF.

In its sample, this clonotype was seen many times. The genes are TRBV12-3 or TRBV12-4 and TRBJ2-2, with 7 bases identical to TRBD1. CDR3 length: 17 amino acids. Germline trimming cut 3 bases from V and 5 bases from J; bases unmatched to any gene: 12. The CDR3: CASSLGSDRRRTGELFF. The DNA of the CDR3 is TGTGCCAGCAGTTTGGGATCGGACAGGAGGAGAACCGGGGAGCTGTTTTTT.

This clonotype has ten or more counts. This sequence joins TRBV28 and TRBJ2-7; D possibly matches TRBD1 or TRBD2 (5 bases each). The CDR3 contains 14 residues. CDR1 is MDHEN and CDR2 is SYDVKM in the germline V gene. With 6 bases removed from V and 7 bases from J, the gap between germline ends came to 19 bases. CDR3 amino acids: CASRFIKGSREQYF. CDR3 DNA sequence: TGTGCCAGCAGGTTCATCAAGGGGAGCCGGGAGCAGTACTTC.

Ten or more counts support this clonotype. V usage is TRBV20-1 and J usage is TRBJ2-5; D is unclear. The CDR3 is 14 residues long. Looked up from germline, CDR1 is DFQATT and CDR2 is SNEGSKA (reference sequence). Trimming stripped 6 bases from V and 1 base from J, with 15 bases between. CDR3 coding DNA: TGCAGTGCCCCCCGACGGACGGGCCAAGAGACCCAGTACTTC. Residues: CSAPRRTGQETQYF.

This clonotype was counted between two and nine times. V gene TRBV4-3 combines with J gene TRBJ2-2, with 14 bases matching TRBD2. Germline V lookup: CDR1 LGHNA, CDR2 YSLEER. V trimming: 3 bases; J trimming: 3 bases; junction bases outside the gene matches: 9. The CDR3 consists of 19 residues. CDR3 DNA: TGCGCCAGCAGCCACCGACTAGCGGGAGGGGAAACGCACACCGGGGAGCTGTTTTTT. Translation gives CASSHRLAGGETHTGELFF.

The chain joins TRBV11-2 to TRBJ2-1; 8 nucleotides agree with TRBD1. Germline V gene lookup returns CDR1 SGHAT and CDR2 FQNNGV. V lost 5 bases and J lost 2; bases outside the gene matches: 5. This CDR3 has 15 residues. The chain's CDR3 is CASSRDRLAYNEQFF. The CDR3 region has the DNA TGTGCCAGCAGCCGGGACAGGTTAGCCTACAATGAGCAGTTCTTC.

This clonotype was observed many times. The chain joins TRBV12-3 or TRBV12-4 to TRBJ2-7, with 8 nucleotides matching TRBD1. The V and J ends lost 6 bases and 6 bases, in that order; junction bases with no gene match: 7. This CDR3 region has 13 residues. The CDR3: CASSRTGSGEQYF. Here the CDR3 DNA reads TGTGCCAGCAGCCGGACAGGGTCGGGCGAGCAGTACTTC.

This clonotype was seen ten or more times. The chain employs TRBV6-2 or TRBV6-3 and TRBJ1-6; D might be TRBD1 (5 bases). Germline V gives CDR1 MNHEY, CDR2 SVGEGT. With 0 bases removed from V and 10 bases from J, the gap between germline ends came to 7 bases. CDR3 length equals 13 residues. The CDR3 is CASSYSRDSPLHF. The CDR3 DNA follows: TGTGCCAGCAGTTACTCGCGGGACTCACCCCTCCACTTT.

In this sample, this clonotype turned up many times. For the CDR3, the DNA is TGTGCCAGCAGCCCCTCGGGCTCCTACGAGCAGTACTTC. It translates to CASSPSGSYEQYF. The V and J genes are TRBV11-2 and TRBJ2-7; D ambiguous. Germline CDR1 is SGHAT and CDR2 is FQNNGV. CDR3 length equals 13 residues. V dropped 5 bases and J dropped 0 bases, with 8 bases sitting between them. Looking up the rest from reference TRBV11-2 and TRBJ2-7 gives the full variable domain: EAGVAQSPRYKIIEKRQSVAFWCNPISGHATLYWYQQILGQGPKLLIQFQNNGVVDDSQLPKDRFSAERLKGVDSTLKIQPAKLEDSAVYLCASSPSGSYEQYFGPGTRLTVT.

This clonotype has more than one count but fewer than ten. The chain combines TRBV5-1 with TRBJ2-2, with D unclear. The CDR3 loop spans 13 amino acids. The germline V gene has CDR1 SGHRS and CDR2 YFSETQ. Trimming cost V 1 base and J 4 bases, with 5 bases left between them. CDR3 protein: CASSLSFTGELFF. Written as DNA, the CDR3 is TGCGCCAGCAGCTTGTCTTTCACCGGGGAGCTGTTTTTT.

This clonotype was observed at least ten times. The rearrangement uses TRBV13 and TRBJ1-1; 7 bases map to TRBD1. V lost 6 bases to trimming and J lost 1 base; unmatched junction nucleotides: 8. Germline V gives CDR1 PRHDT, CDR2 FYEKMQ (reference sequence). The CDR3 is made up of 15 amino acids. The CDR3 spells CASSLPGTANTEAFF. Written as DNA, the CDR3 is TGTGCCAGCAGTCTACCAGGGACAGCGAACACTGAAGCTTTCTTT.

This clonotype was seen ten or more times. The J gene is TRBJ2-1, the V gene TRBV24-1; 11 bases are a match to TRBD1. Looked up from germline, CDR1 is KGHDR and CDR2 is SFDVKD. The CDR3 has 16 amino acids. The J segment lost 9 bases and the V segment lost 3 bases, leaving 9 bases of the junction unmatched. CDR3 residues: CATSDSGQGALGEQFF. The CDR3 nucleotides are TGTGCCACCAGTGATAGTGGACAGGGGGCCCTCGGTGAGCAGTTCTTC.

The chain carries TRBV14 and TRBJ2-3; D may be TRBD1 (6 bases). This CDR3 has 15 residues. Germline lookup yields CDR1 SGHDN and CDR2 FVKESK. Trimming took 7 bases from V and 5 from J, leaving 19 bases between them. Here the CDR3 reads CASTPRAGVVDTQYF. CDR3 nucleotides: TGTGCCAGCACTCCCCGGGCAGGGGTGGTAGATACGCAGTATTTT.

This clonotype showed up many times. This chain connects TRBV7-9 to TRBJ2-5; no clear D gene. This CDR3 has 14 residues. The V end was cut by 4 bases, the J end by 2 bases, with 11 bases between. Germline CDR1 is SEHNR and CDR2 is FQNEAQ (reference sequence). CDR3 region: CASSSPDGQETQYF. The CDR3 region has the DNA TGTGCCAGCAGCTCACCGGACGGACAAGAGACCCAGTACTTC.

This clonotype was detected ten times or more. The chain joins TRBV28 to TRBJ2-1, with 7 bases that match TRBD2. Germline CDR1 and CDR2: MDHEN and SYDVKM. This CDR3 is built from 15 residues. Unmatched junction bases numbered 9, after V lost 4 bases and J lost 6 bases. This chain's CDR3 is CASSSGTIPINEQFF. Here the CDR3 DNA reads TGTGCCAGCAGTTCCGGGACTATACCGATCAATGAGCAGTTCTTC.

Many counts were recorded for this clonotype. V usage is TRBV20-1 and J usage is TRBJ2-7, with TRBD2 matching over 10 bases. V gave up 5 bases and J gave up 2 bases; unmatched junction bases: 15. The CDR3 contains 17 residues. Germline V CDR1 and CDR2: DFQATT, SNEGSKA (reference sequence). DNA for the CDR3: TGCAGTGCTTCAACCGGGCTAGCGGGAGCGGCCACCTACGAGCAGTACTTC. Translating it yields CSASTGLAGAATYEQYF.